Each of the 24 T cell receptor beta chains below was sequenced from the same sample in a study of radiotherapy plus CTLA-4 blockade in lung cancer. Produced via immunoSEQ multiplex PCR; TCRdb's table is partial and in-frame only. The sample holds about 93,000 clones; about 86% are singletons and the top ten take about 5.3%. Material: peripheral blood, obtained from a patient treated with radiotherapy plus ipilimumab. All receptors come from a human donor with non-small cell lung cancer that progressed on radiotherapy plus ipilimumab.

The V and J genes are TRBV15 and TRBJ1-4; unclear D gene. The CDR3 extends over 15 amino acids. V was cut by 5 bases and J by 0 bases, with 10 bases left in between. CDR1 is LNHNV and CDR2 is YYDKDF in the germline V gene (reference sequence). CDR3 nucleotide sequence: TGTGCCACCAGCCGGCAGACTGCAACTAATGAAAAACTGTTTTTT. This gives the protein CATSRQTATNEKLFF. The full variable domain, in which reference TRBV15 and TRBJ1-4 provide the parts outside the CDR3, is DAMVIQNPRYQVTQFGKPVTLSCSQTLNHNVMYWYQQKSSQAPKLLFHYYDKDFNNEADTPDNFQSRRPNTSFCFLDIRSPGLGDTAMYLCATSRQTATNEKLFFGSGTQLSVL.

The chain has TRBV19 and TRBJ1-5, with D possibly matching TRBD1 (5 bases). V was pared by 9 bases and J by 6 bases, with 18 bases between. The CDR3 sequence is 14 residues long. The V gene's germline CDR1 is LNHDA and CDR2 SQIVND (reference sequence). The CDR3 region is CASLGGGVTQPQHF. The CDR3 region has the DNA TGTGCCAGCCTTGGTGGAGGGGTGACTCAGCCCCAGCATTTT.

This clone has just a few counts. The chain is built from TRBV4-2 and TRBJ1-3; no clear D gene. The CDR3 has 17 amino acids. The V gene's germline CDR1 is LGHNA and CDR2 YNFKEQ. The V end lost 3 bases, the J end lost 0 bases, and 15 bases lay between the germline ends. The chain's CDR3 is CASSHPSVAASGNTIYF. The CDR3 region has the DNA TGTGCCAGCAGCCACCCCTCGGTGGCAGCCTCTGGAAACACCATATATTTT.

The chain employs TRBV27 and TRBJ2-2; 7 positions match TRBD1. This CDR3 has 18 residues. CDR1 MNHEY and CDR2 SMNVEV come from the germline V gene (reference sequence). Trimming cost V 6 bases and J 0 bases; bases outside gene matches: 13. In DNA form, the CDR3 reads TGTGCCAGCAGGCGACAGGGTCCGAAGGGAGCGAACACCGGGGAGCTGTTTTTT. Protein sequence: CASRRQGPKGANTGELFF.

Here the CDR3 DNA reads TGTGCCAGCAGCTCCGACATACCCGGCTACACCTTC. Amino acids: CASSSDIPGYTF. The genes are TRBV7-8 and TRBJ1-2; D remains unclear. CDR3 length: 12 residues. The germline V gene encodes CDR1 SGHVS and CDR2 FQNEAQ. V dropped 4 bases and J dropped 8 bases, with 11 bases sitting between them.

This clone was counted a few times. The chain has TRBV6-4 and TRBJ2-2, with a tentative D call TRBD1 (6 bases). The germline gives CDR1 MRHNA, CDR2 SNTAGT. The V end lost 3 bases, the J end lost 7 bases, and 12 bases lay between the germline ends. The CDR3 covers 14 residues. CDR3 loop: CASSETQGNGELFF. CDR3 nucleotides: TGTGCCAGCAGTGAGACCCAGGGGAACGGGGAGCTGTTTTTT.

This clone was counted between two and nine times. The DNA for the CDR3 is TGTGCCAGCAGTAAACAGGGGAACACTGAAGCTTTCTTT. It yields the protein CASSKQGNTEAFF. The V gene is TRBV6-6, the J gene TRBJ1-1; TRBD1 might be the D (6 bases). V lost 5 bases to trimming and J lost 1 base, with 8 bases between them. The CDR3 has 13 amino acids. Germline assignment: CDR1 MNHNY and CDR2 SVGAGI (reference sequence).

The chain links TRBV11-2 to TRBJ2-1; D gene unclear. Germline CDR1 is SGHAT and CDR2 is FQNNGV. The V gene lost 4 bases and the J gene lost 10 bases, with 11 bases spanning the gap. The CDR3 has 12 amino acids. CDR3 nucleotide sequence: TGTGCCAGCAGCTCTACCTCGCTAGAGCAGTTCTTC. The encoded protein is CASSSTSLEQFF.

This clone was found a few times. The gene calls are TRBV5-4 and TRBJ2-5; 7 positions agree with TRBD2. This CDR3 is 14 amino acids long. V shed 5 bases, J shed 2 bases, and the junction held 6 bases outside the gene matches. Germline-derived CDR1 and CDR2 are SGHNT and YYREEE (reference sequence). CDR3 coding DNA: TGTGCCAGCAGGATTACTAGCGATCAAGAGACCCAGTACTTC. Translation gives CASRITSDQETQYF.

The chain employs TRBV7-3 and TRBJ2-2; 7 nucleotides match TRBD2. The CDR3 extends over 15 amino acids. J was trimmed by 2 bases and V by 2 bases; bases with no gene match: 2. From germline, CDR1 is SGHTA and CDR2 FQGTGA. CDR3 in amino acids: CASSLRAGNTGELFF. CDR3 bases: TGTGCCAGCAGCTTACGAGCGGGAAACACCGGGGAGCTGTTTTTT.

The chain joins TRBV19 to TRBJ1-1; D gene uncertain. Between the trimmed V and J ends, which lost 7 bases and 1 base, there was a span of 13 bases. This CDR3 has 14 residues. CDR1 LNHDA and CDR2 SQIVND come from the germline V gene (reference sequence). CDR3 sequence (DNA): TGTGCCAGTACGGGCGGCAGGCCGAACACTGAAGCTTTCTTT. Protein: CASTGGRPNTEAFF.

The count of this clone is one. V and J are TRBV18 and TRBJ2-1; D possibly corresponds to TRBD2 (6 bases). The CDR3 is 14 amino acids. Germline CDR1 reads KGHSH; CDR2 reads LQKENI. The V end was cut by 3 bases, the J end by 6 bases, with 12 bases between. The CDR3 region is CASSPDRRGNEQFF. The CDR3 DNA follows: TGTGCCAGCTCACCCGACCGGCGGGGCAATGAGCAGTTCTTC. Full variable domain (rest looked up from reference TRBV18 and TRBJ2-1): NAGVMQNPRHLVRRRGQEARLRCSPMKGHSHVYWYRQLPEEGLKFMVYLQKENIIDESGMPKERFSAEFPKEGPSILRIQQVVRGDSAAYFCASSPDRRGNEQFFGPGTRLTVL.

DNA of the CDR3: TGTGCCAGCAGTGAACTAGCGGGAGGGCCGGTAGGCGAGCAGTACTTC. Protein: CASSELAGGPVGEQYF. This chain links TRBV6-1 with TRBJ2-5, with 12 bases lining up with TRBD2. The J call is uncertain, as TRBJ2-7 better fits the DNA end. Germline V gives CDR1 MNHNS, CDR2 SASEGT. The CDR3 extends over 16 amino acids.

The V call is TRBV6-1, the J call TRBJ2-1; perhaps TRBD2 as D (6 bases). V gave up 6 bases and J gave up 1 base, with 10 bases separating them. The CDR3 spans 14 residues. Germline CDR1 reads MNHNS; CDR2 reads SASEGT. Written as DNA, the CDR3 is TGTGCCAGCAGGGTTAGCGGATCCTACAATGAGCAGTTCTTC. This sequence encodes CASRVSGSYNEQFF.

This chain uses TRBV6-1 with TRBJ2-3; 8 bases line up with TRBD1. V shed 2 bases and J 4 bases; nucleotides not matched to a gene: 5. Per the germline V gene, CDR1 is MNHNS and CDR2 is SASEGT. The CDR3 has 15 amino acids. The CDR3 loop is CASSESYRGADTQYF. In nucleotides, the CDR3 is TGTGCCAGCAGTGAAAGCTACAGGGGGGCAGATACGCAGTATTTT.

The chain links TRBV5-1 to TRBJ2-3; 9 nucleotides align to TRBD2. Germline loops: CDR1 SGHRS, CDR2 YFSETQ. CDR3 size: 14 residues. With V trimmed by 4 bases and J by 4 bases, 4 bases remained unmatched. CDR3 in amino acids: CASSPGTSSDTQYF. The CDR3 nucleotides read TGCGCCAGCAGCCCCGGGACTAGCTCAGATACGCAGTATTTT.

The chain combines TRBV7-9 with TRBJ1-1; D not resolved. The V gene's germline CDR1 is SEHNR and CDR2 FQNEAQ (reference sequence). With 2 bases removed from V and 6 bases from J, the gap between germline ends came to 13 bases. This CDR3 spans 14 amino acids. The CDR3 nucleotides read TGTGCCAGCAGCTTACAGGCCGTCCATCCTGAAGCTTTCTTT. Translated, it gives CASSLQAVHPEAFF.

V and J are TRBV6-1 and TRBJ2-1; D may match TRBD1 or TRBD2 (5 bases each). The CDR3 spans 16 residues. From germline, CDR1 is MNHNS and CDR2 SASEGT. V was clipped by 1 base and J by 7 bases, with 17 bases between them. The CDR3 spells CASSEGGPPWGNEQFF. The CDR3 DNA reads as TGTGCCAGCAGTGAAGGGGGACCCCCCTGGGGGAATGAGCAGTTCTTC.

This clone was seen a single time. V usage is TRBV20-1 and J usage is TRBJ1-2, with a possible D match to TRBD1 (5 bases). Germline CDR1 reads DFQATT; CDR2 reads SNEGSKA (reference sequence). This CDR3 comprises 11 residues. The CDR3 is CRGRGRNGYTF. The CDR3 DNA is TGCAGGGGGAGGGGCAGGAATGGCTACACCTTC.

This chain connects TRBV19 to TRBJ2-5; D gene uncertain. V gave up 6 bases and J gave up 5 bases, with 13 bases separating them. Germline CDR1 is LNHDA and CDR2 is SQIVND (reference sequence). The CDR3 totals 13 residues. CDR3 sequence reads: CASRAAGSETQYF. The CDR3 region has the DNA TGTGCCAGTAGAGCAGCAGGAAGTGAGACCCAGTACTTC.

This clone was recorded only once. The DNA for the CDR3 is TGTGCCAGCTCCAGGGCTGGGGCACCCCTCCACTTT. Translated, it gives CASSRAGAPLHF. The rearrangement uses TRBV9 and TRBJ1-6, with a possible D match to TRBD1 (5 bases). Trimming removed 7 bases from V and 11 bases from J, with 13 bases in between. CDR1 and CDR2 from the germline V gene are SGDLS and YYNGEE. The CDR3 covers 12 residues.

The rearrangement joins TRBV29-1 to TRBJ2-7; 9 nucleotides match TRBD1. The CDR3 covers 13 residues. After removal of 6 bases from V and 3 bases from J, the junction contained 6 bases not matched to a gene. Per the germline V gene, CDR1 is SQVTM and CDR2 is ANQGSEA. The CDR3 here is CSVSGTGFYEQYF. In DNA, the CDR3 is TGCAGCGTATCCGGGACAGGGTTCTACGAGCAGTACTTC.

J is TRBJ1-1 and V is TRBV6-1; D is undetermined. This CDR3 spans 14 amino acids. The V end lost 2 bases, the J end lost 5 bases, and 12 bases lay between the germline ends. Germline assignment: CDR1 MNHNS and CDR2 SASEGT. CDR3 sequence reads: CASSEFDWKTEAFF. DNA for the CDR3: TGTGCCAGCAGTGAATTTGATTGGAAAACTGAAGCTTTCTTT.

This rearrangement joins TRBV4-2 to TRBJ2-1; tentatively, D is TRBD1 or TRBD2 (8 bases each). This CDR3 comprises 17 residues. CDR1 and CDR2 (germline): LGHNA, YNFKEQ. V was cut by 4 bases and J by 1 base, with 17 bases left in between. The CDR3 protein is CASSRTGTRDSYNEQFF. CDR3 in DNA: TGTGCCAGCAGCCGGACAGGGACTAGGGATTCCTACAATGAGCAGTTCTTC.